This T cell receptor beta chain was obtained from a study of CD8+ T cells in alopecia areata. Extracted RNA was reverse transcribed, and the resulting cDNA served as sequencing template. Clones were sequenced by immunoSEQ multiplex PCR, and TCRdb holds only the in-frame ones, with some missing. The sample has 250,000 or so clones; roughly two thirds are singletons. Trimming pared 1 base from V and 2 bases from J, leaving 6 bases between. The CDR3 consists of 13 residues. Germline lookup yields CDR1 GTSNPN and CDR2 SVGIG (reference sequence). The chain carries TRBV30 and TRBJ1-5, with D possibly being TRBD1 (5 bases). The source of this sequence is a human donor with alopecia areata. The source was CD4+ T cells sorted from blood, collected at week 0. CDR3: CAWSEGGNQPQHF. CDR3 sequence (DNA): TGTGCCTGGAGTGAAGGGGGCAATCAGCCCCAGCATTTT.